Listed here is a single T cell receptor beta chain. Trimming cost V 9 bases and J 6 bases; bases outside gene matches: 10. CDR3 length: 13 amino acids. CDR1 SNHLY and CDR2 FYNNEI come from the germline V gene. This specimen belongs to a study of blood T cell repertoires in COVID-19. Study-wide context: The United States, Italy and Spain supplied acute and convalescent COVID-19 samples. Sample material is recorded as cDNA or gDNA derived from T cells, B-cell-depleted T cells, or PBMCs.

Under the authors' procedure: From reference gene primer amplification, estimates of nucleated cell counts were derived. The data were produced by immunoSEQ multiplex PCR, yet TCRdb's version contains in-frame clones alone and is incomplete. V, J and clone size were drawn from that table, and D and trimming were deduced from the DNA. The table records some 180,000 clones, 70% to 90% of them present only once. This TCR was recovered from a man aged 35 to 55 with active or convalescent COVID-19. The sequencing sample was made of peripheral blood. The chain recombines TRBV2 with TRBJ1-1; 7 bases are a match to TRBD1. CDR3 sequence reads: CASKTGFGAEAFF. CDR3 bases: TGTGCCAGTAAGACAGGGTTTGGGGCTGAAGCTTTCTTT.